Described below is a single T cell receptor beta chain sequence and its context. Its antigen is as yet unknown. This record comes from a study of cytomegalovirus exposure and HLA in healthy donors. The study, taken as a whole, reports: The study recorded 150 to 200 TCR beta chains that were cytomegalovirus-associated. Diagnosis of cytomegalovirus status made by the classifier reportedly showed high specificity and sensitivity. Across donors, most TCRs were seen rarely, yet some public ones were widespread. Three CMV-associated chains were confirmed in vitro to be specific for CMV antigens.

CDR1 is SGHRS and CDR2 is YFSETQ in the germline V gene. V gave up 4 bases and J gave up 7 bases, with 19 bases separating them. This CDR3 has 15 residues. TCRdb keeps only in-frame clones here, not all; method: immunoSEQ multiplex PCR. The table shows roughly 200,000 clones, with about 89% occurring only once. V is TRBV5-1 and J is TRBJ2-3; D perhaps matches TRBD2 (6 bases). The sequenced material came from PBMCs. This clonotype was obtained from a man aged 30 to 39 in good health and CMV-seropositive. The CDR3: CASSKPGLPPNTQYF. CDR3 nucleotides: TGCGCCAGCAGCAAACCGGGACTGCCTCCGAATACGCAGTATTTT.